Listed below are T cell receptor beta chains from one sample, sequenced in a study of cytomegalovirus exposure and HLA in healthy donors. The table came from immunoSEQ multiplex PCR; TCRdb's copy has only in-frame clones and leaves some out. The sample lists over 150,000 clones, approximately 80% occurring once. The sample taken for sequencing was PBMCs. These TCRs come from a young woman in good health and CMV-seronegative. CDR3s include the opening cysteine and the closing phenylalanine or tryptophan. Each record gives: J gene, V gene, clone size, D gene, CDR3 DNA, CDR3 protein. D genes are given only for firm matches. The size entry is marked missing in some rows and otherwise reads once, few, many or a size class.

>TRBJ1-2|TRBV19|-|-
TGTGCCAGTAGTATCACAGGGAAAGGGTATGGCTACACCTTC
CASSITGKGYGYTF
>TRBJ1-2|TRBV7-9|-|TRBD1
TGTTCCAGCAGCCTGTACGGGACAGACTATGGCTACACCTTC
CSSSLYGTDYGYTF
>TRBJ2-3|TRBV9|-|-
TGTGCCAGCAGCGAGAGCGGACGCACAGATACGCAGTATTTT
CASSESGRTDTQYF
>TRBJ2-1|TRBV18|few|TRBD1
TGTGCCAGCTCAGATCAGGGGGCTTTCTACAATGAGCAGTTCTTC
CASSDQGAFYNEQFF
>TRBJ1-2|TRBV9|-|-
TGTGCCAGCAGCGCCTCGCGCGAAAACTATGGCTACACCTTC
CASSASRENYGYTF
>TRBJ2-7|TRBV6-5|few|TRBD1
TGTGCCAGCAGTTATTGGGACAGGTTACACGAGCAGTACTTC
CASSYWDRLHEQYF
>TRBJ2-2|TRBV19|-|-
TGTGCCAGTAGTGGCAGGTTGACGAACACCGGGGAGCTGTTTTTT
CASSGRLTNTGELFF
>TRBJ1-1|TRBV6-5|-|TRBD1
TGTGCCAGCAGTCGACAGGGACGGGGCACTGAAGCTTTCTTT
CASSRQGRGTEAFF
>TRBJ1-2|TRBV9|-|-
TGTGCCAGCAGCGTAGCGGCAGGTCGAGGCTACACCTTC
CASSVAAGRGYTF
>TRBJ2-7|TRBV20-1|-|-
TGCAGTGCCGCGGGCGGCGAGCAGTACTTC
CSAAGGEQYF
>TRBJ1-1|TRBV12-5|-|TRBD1
TGTGCTAGTGGCCCCGGGACAGGGGGAATGAACACTGAAGCTTTCTTT
CASGPGTGGMNTEAFF
>TRBJ1-1|TRBV5-5|-|TRBD1
TGTGCCAGCAGCATGGACAGGGGGCTGAACACTGAAGCTTTCTTT
CASSMDRGLNTEAFF
>TRBJ1-1|TRBV5-1|-|-
TGCGCCAGCAGCGGGGTAGGGGTGACTGAAGCTTTCTTT
CASSGVGVTEAFF
>TRBJ2-1|TRBV12-5|-|TRBD2
TGTGCTAGTGGTCCGGGCCCGGGACTAGCGGGAGGATACAATGAGCAGTTCTTC
CASGPGPGLAGGYNEQFF
>TRBJ1-4|TRBV5-6|few|TRBD1
TGTGCCAGCAGCCGGGACAGGGGTTATGAAAAACTGTTTTTT
CASSRDRGYEKLFF
>TRBJ1-6|TRBV10-1|-|TRBD1
TGCGCCAGCTCGGGGGACAGAAATTCACCCCTCCACTTT
CASSGDRNSPLHF
>TRBJ1-2|TRBV11-2|-|TRBD1
TGTGCCAGCAGCGGGTGGGACAGGAACTATGGCTACACCTTC
CASSGWDRNYGYTF
>TRBJ2-2|TRBV28|medium-sized|TRBD2
TGTGCCAGCAGCATGACTAGCGCCACCGGGGAGCTGTTTTTT
CASSMTSATGELFF
>TRBJ1-2|TRBV4-1|-|-
TGCGCCAGCAGCCAGGAACCAGGGCTAGCTAACTATGGCTACACCTTC
CASSQEPGLANYGYTF
>TRBJ1-2|TRBV19|-|-
TGTGCCAGTAGTCTTCGACAGGTTCGCTATGGCTACACCTTC
CASSLRQVRYGYTF
>TRBJ1-1|TRBV18|-|-
TGTGCCAGCTCACCAGTTAGGCAGGGTGCTGAAGCTTTCTTT
CASSPVRQGAEAFF
>TRBJ2-7|TRBV5-4|-|-
TGTGCCAGCAGCTTGTGGGGGGTGTGGGTCGAGCAGTACTTC
CASSLWGVWVEQYF
>TRBJ1-1|TRBV28|-|-
TGTGCCAGCAGTGTAACTGCCGAGGGAACTGAAGCTTTCTTT
CASSVTAEGTEAFF
>TRBJ2-2|TRBV27|-|-
TGTGCCAGCAGTTCTCTTGGACAGAACACCGGGGAGCTGTTTTTT
CASSSLGQNTGELFF
>TRBJ1-5|TRBV6-6|-|TRBD1
TGTGCCAGCAGTGGGACAGGGGTTCAGCCCCAGCATTTT
CASSGTGVQPQHF
>TRBJ2-5|TRBV7-2|-|TRBD2
TGTGCCAGCAGGTCCCTACCGGGACTAGGGCAAGAGACCCAGTACTTC
CASRSLPGLGQETQYF
>TRBJ2-2|TRBV10-3|-|TRBD2
TGTGCCATCAGTGGAGGGTCCGGGACTACCAACACCGGGGAGCTGTTTTTT
CAISGGSGTTNTGELFF
>TRBJ2-7|TRBV15|-|-
TGTGCCACCAGCAGAGGACCAGGGGTGGGTTCCTACGAGCAGTACTTC
CATSRGPGVGSYEQYF
>TRBJ1-2|TRBV2|-|TRBD1
TGTGCCAGCAGTAGATTCACAGGGGGCTATGGCTACACCTTC
CASSRFTGGYGYTF
>TRBJ2-5|TRBV9|-|-
TGTGCCAGCAGCAGAGGAGCCCAAGAGACCCAGTACTTC
CASSRGAQETQYF
>TRBJ2-7|TRBV29-1|few|TRBD1
TGCAGCGTTGAAGGCGGGACAGGGGGGTACGAGCAGTACTTC
CSVEGGTGGYEQYF
>TRBJ1-1|TRBV11-2|once|TRBD1
TGTGCCAGCAGCTTACGAGGGGGCAGCCCCAACACTGAAGCTTTCTTT
CASSLRGGSPNTEAFF
>TRBJ1-1|TRBV7-3|few|-
TGTGCCAGCATTTCCGGGGAGAGGGATGCTTTCTTT
CASISGERDAFF
>TRBJ2-1|TRBV14|-|TRBD1
TGTGCCAGCAGCCCCCGGGACAGGGGAAATGAGCAGTTCTTC
CASSPRDRGNEQFF
>TRBJ2-1|TRBV2|-|-
TGTGCCAGCAGTGGGACTTCCTACAATGAGCAGTTCTTC
CASSGTSYNEQFF